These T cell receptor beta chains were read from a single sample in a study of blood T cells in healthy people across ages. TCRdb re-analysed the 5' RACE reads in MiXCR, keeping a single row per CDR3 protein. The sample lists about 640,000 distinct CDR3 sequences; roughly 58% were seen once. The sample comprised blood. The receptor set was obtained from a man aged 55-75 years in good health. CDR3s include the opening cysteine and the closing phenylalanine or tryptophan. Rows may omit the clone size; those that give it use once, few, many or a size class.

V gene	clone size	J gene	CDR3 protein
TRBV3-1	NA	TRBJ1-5	CASSQGGQGAQPQHF
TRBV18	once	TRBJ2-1	CASSPTIGLEQFF
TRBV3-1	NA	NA	CASSQSPSGTQYF
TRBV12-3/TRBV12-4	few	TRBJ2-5	CASSLGTPVETQYF
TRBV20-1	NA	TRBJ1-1	CSARSGQPTLDTEAFF
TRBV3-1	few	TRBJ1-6	CASSPTGTRRSSYNSPLHF
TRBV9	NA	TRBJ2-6	CASSVETPSGANVLTF
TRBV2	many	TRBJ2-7	CASRLLAGAAYEQYF
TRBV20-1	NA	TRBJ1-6	CSASPETLLIYNSPLHF
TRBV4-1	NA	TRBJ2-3	CASSQEVGTSADTQYF
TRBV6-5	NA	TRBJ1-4	CASGRGDRNEKLFF
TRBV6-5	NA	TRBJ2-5	CASTQGDPNNRGQYF
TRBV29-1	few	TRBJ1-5	CSVADGRNQPQHF
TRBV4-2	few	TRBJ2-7	CASSQESGLSYEQYF
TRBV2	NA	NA	CASSEDGQGGTETQYF
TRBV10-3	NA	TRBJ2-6	CAISVMKGDGSGANVLTF
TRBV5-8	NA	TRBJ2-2	CASSLGQGYTGELFF
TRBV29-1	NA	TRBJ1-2	CSVSPTGLLNYGYTF
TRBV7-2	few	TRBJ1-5	CASSLGTGTPQHF
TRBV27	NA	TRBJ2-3	CASSPLGPDTQYF
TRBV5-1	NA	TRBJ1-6	CASSLVEGSSYNSPLHF
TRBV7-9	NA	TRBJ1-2	CASNTGGGYTF
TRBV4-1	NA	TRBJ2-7	CASSPGAGSYEQYF
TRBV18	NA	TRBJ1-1	CASSPPGRLNTEAFF
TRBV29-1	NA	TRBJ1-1	CSGRTGLNTEAFF
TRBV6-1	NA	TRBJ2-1	CASSEGGASYNEQFF
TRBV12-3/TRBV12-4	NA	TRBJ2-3	CASSPHPGYSTDTQYF
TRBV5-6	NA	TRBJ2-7	CASSLVGPGRYEQYF
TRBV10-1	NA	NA	CASSRTGPPSYNEQYF
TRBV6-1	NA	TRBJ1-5	CASSEAVGPDQPQHF